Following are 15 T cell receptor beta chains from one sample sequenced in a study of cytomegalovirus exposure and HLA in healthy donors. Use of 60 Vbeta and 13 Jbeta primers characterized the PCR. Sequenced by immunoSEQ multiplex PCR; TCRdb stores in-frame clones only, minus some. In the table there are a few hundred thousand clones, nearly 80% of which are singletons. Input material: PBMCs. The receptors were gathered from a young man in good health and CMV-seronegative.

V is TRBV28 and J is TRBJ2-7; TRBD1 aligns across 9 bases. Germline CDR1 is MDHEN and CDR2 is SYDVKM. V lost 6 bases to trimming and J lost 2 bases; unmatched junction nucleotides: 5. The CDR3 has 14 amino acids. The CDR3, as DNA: TGTGCCAGCAGACCCACAGGGGGCGCCTACGAGCAGTACTTC. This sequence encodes CASRPTGGAYEQYF.

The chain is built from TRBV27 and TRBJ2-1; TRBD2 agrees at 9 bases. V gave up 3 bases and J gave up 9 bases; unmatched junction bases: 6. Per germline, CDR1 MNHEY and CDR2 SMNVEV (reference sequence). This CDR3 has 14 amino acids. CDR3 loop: CASSLGLAYGEQFF. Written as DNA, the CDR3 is TGTGCCAGCAGTTTGGGACTAGCTTATGGTGAGCAGTTCTTC.

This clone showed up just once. The CDR3 nucleotides are TGTGCCAGCAGCTCCCAGGGACTAGCGGGGGAGAGGGACCCAGATACGCAGTATTTT. It specifies CASSSQGLAGERDPDTQYF. This chain connects TRBV11-2 to TRBJ2-3, with TRBD2 matching over 14 bases. V lost 4 bases and J lost 4; bases outside the gene matches: 13. The CDR3 has 19 residues. Germline V gives CDR1 SGHAT, CDR2 FQNNGV.

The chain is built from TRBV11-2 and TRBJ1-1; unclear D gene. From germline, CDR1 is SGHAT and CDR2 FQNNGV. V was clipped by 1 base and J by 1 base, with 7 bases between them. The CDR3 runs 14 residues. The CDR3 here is CASSLGYGNTEAFF. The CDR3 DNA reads TGTGCCAGCAGCTTAGGGTACGGGAACACTGAAGCTTTCTTT. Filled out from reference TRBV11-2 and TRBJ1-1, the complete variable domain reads EAGVAQSPRYKIIEKRQSVAFWCNPISGHATLYWYQQILGQGPKLLIQFQNNGVVDDSQLPKDRFSAERLKGVDSTLKIQPAKLEDSAVYLCASSLGYGNTEAFFGQGTRLTVV.

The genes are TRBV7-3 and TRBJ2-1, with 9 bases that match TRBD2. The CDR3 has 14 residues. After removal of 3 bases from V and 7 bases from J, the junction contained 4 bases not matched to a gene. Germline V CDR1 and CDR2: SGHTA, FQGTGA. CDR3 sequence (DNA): TGTGCCAGCAGCTTGGCGGGAGGGCCGAATGAGCAGTTCTTC. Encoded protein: CASSLAGGPNEQFF.

In DNA, the CDR3 is TGTGCCAGCAGCCCTCGGACAGGGGTAAGCGCCGGGGAGCTGTTTTTT. Amino acid sequence: CASSPRTGVSAGELFF. The chain joins TRBV7-3 to TRBJ2-2, with 9 bases fitting TRBD1. Germline V gene lookup returns CDR1 SGHTA and CDR2 FQGTGA. This CDR3 is built from 16 residues. V lost 5 bases to trimming and J lost 6 bases; unmatched junction nucleotides: 10.

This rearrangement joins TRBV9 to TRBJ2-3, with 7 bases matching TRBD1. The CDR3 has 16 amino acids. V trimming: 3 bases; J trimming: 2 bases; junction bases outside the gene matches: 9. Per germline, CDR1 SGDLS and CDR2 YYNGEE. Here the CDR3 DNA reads TGTGCCAGCAGCGGTTCCGGGACAGCCTACACAGATACGCAGTATTTT. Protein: CASSGSGTAYTDTQYF. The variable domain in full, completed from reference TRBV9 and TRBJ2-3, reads DSGVTQTPKHLITATGQRVTLRCSPRSGDLSVYWYQQSLDQGLQFLIQYYNGEERAKGNILERFSAQQFPDLHSELNLSSLELGDSALYFCASSGSGTAYTDTQYFGPGTRLTVL.

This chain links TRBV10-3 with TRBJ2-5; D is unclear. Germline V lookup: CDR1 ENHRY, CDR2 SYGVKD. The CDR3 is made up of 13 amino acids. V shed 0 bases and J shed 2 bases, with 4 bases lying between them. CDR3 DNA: TGTGCCATCAGTGAGTCCAGGCAAGAGACCCAGTACTTC. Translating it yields CAISESRQETQYF.

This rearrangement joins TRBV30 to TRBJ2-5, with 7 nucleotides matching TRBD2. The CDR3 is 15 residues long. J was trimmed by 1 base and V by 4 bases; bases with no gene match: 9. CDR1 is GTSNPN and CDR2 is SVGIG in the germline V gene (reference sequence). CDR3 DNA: TGTGCCTGGATCCCCGGGCTAGCGGCCCAAGAGACCCAGTACTTC. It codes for CAWIPGLAAQETQYF.

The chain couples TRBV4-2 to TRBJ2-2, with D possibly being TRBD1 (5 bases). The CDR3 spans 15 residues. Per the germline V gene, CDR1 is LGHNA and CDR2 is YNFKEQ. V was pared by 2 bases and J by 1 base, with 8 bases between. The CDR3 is CASSQPDRNTGELFF. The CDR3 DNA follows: TGTGCCAGCAGCCAACCCGACAGGAACACCGGGGAGCTGTTTTTT.

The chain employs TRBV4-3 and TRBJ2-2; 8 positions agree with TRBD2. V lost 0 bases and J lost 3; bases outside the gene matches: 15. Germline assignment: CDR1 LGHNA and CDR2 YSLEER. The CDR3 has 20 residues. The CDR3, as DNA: TGCGCCAGCAGCCAAGACGTCCCCAATAGCGGGGTCGGTTACACCGGGGAGCTGTTTTTT. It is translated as CASSQDVPNSGVGYTGELFF.

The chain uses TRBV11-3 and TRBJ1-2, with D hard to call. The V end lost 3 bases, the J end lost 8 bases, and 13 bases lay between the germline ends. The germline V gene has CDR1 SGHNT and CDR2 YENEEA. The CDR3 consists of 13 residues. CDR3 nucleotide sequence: TGTGCCAGCAGCTTTAATGCGAATCGGGGCTACACCTTC. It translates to CASSFNANRGYTF.

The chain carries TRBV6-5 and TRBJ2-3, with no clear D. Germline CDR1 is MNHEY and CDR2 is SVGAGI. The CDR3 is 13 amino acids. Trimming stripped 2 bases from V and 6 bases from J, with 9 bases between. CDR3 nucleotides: TGTGCCAGCAGTTACGTACAGCTCGATACGCAGTATTTT. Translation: CASSYVQLDTQYF.

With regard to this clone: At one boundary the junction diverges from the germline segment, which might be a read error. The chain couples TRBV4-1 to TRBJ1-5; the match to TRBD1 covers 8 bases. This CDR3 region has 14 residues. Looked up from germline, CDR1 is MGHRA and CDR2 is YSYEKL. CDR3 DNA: TGCGCCAGCAGCGAAGACAGGGGATATCAGCCCCAGCATTTT. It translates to CASSEDRGYQPQHF.

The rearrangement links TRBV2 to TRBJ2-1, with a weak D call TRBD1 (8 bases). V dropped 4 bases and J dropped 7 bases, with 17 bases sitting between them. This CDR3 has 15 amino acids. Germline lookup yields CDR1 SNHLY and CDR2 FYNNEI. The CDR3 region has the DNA TGTGCCAGCAGTGGGGAAGACAGGGGAGGGAATGAGCAGTTCTTC. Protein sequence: CASSGEDRGGNEQFF.